A selection of T cell receptor beta chains follows, all from one sample in a study of T-cell reconstitution after alpha-beta-depleted transplantation in children. One entry per CDR3 protein, called by TCRdb with MiXCR from the PCR reads. In the table there are 700,000 or so distinct CDR3 sequences, around 13% of which are singletons. The sample consisted of PBMCs, taken before TCRalphabeta/CD19-depleted stem cell transplant. These receptors were taken from a girl aged 2-15 years with congenital amegakaryocytic thrombocytopenia, due to receive a stem cell transplant. Both conserved end residues are part of each CDR3. A D gene is named only where the DNA matches it firmly. Not all rows give a size; the values are once, few, many and, for expanded clones, a class.

d_gene | j_gene | abundance | v_gene | CDR3aa | CDR3nt
TRBD2 | TRBJ2-3 | many | TRBV28 | CASTYTSGGTDTQYF | TGTGCCAGCACCTATACTAGCGGAGGCACAGATACGCAGTATTTT
TRBD2 | TRBJ2-1 | few | TRBV20-1 | CSAVKREGRWNEQFF | TGCAGTGCGGTAAAGCGGGAGGGCAGGTGGAATGAGCAGTTCTTC
NA | TRBJ2-7 | many | TRBV28 | CASSSSGTSYEQYF | TGTGCCAGCAGTTCCTCCGGGACAAGCTACGAGCAGTACTTC
NA | TRBJ2-3 | many | TRBV7-2 | CASTLSGTPSDTQYF | TGTGCCAGCACCCTGTCCGGGACTCCGAGTGATACGCAGTATTTT
NA | TRBJ1-5 | many | TRBV20-1 | CSARGIRQTTRNQPQHF | TGCAGTGCTAGAGGGATCCGACAGACTACCCGCAATCAGCCCCAGCATTTT
NA | TRBJ2-4 | NA | TRBV29-1 | CSVEIAKNIQYF | TGCAGCGTTGAAATAGCCAAAAACATTCAGTACTTC
NA | TRBJ2-1 | many | TRBV12-3/TRBV12-4 | CASSYRQLNEQFF | TGTGCCAGCAGTTATAGGCAATTAAATGAGCAGTTCTTC
TRBD1 | TRBJ1-1 | few | TRBV19 | CASPARGPLETEAFF | TGTGCCAGTCCCGCGAGGGGGCCCCTGGAGACTGAAGCTTTCTTT
TRBD2 | TRBJ2-2 | many | TRBV4-1 | CASRGLAGGPGELFF | TGCGCCAGCAGGGGACTAGCGGGAGGTCCCGGGGAGCTGTTTTTT
TRBD1 | TRBJ1-1 | many | TRBV5-1 | CASNIQPGQGSNTEAFF | TGCGCCAGCAATATCCAACCGGGACAGGGATCGAACACTGAAGCTTTCTTT
NA | TRBJ2-1 | NA | TRBV7-2 | CASSLPVPVNEQFF | TGTGCCAGCAGCCTTCCAGTACCCGTCAATGAGCAGTTCTTC
NA | TRBJ2-7 | many | TRBV6-1 | CASINRDTYEQYF | TGTGCCAGCATAAACCGGGACACCTACGAGCAGTACTTC
NA | TRBJ1-5 | many | TRBV29-1 | CSASGWGDQPQHF | TGCAGCGCCAGTGGATGGGGGGATCAGCCCCAGCATTTT
NA | TRBJ2-1 | NA | TRBV12-3/TRBV12-4 | CASSDGGSYNEQFF | TGTGCCAGCAGTGACGGGGGATCCTACAATGAGCAGTTCTTC
TRBD2 | TRBJ2-1 | many | TRBV10-3 | CAISETSGRVNEQFF | TGTGCCATCAGTGAGACCAGCGGGAGGGTCAATGAGCAGTTCTTC
NA | TRBJ2-7 | few | TRBV6-1 | CASSNPRGYEQYF | TGTGCCAGCAGCAATCCCCGGGGATACGAGCAGTACTTC
NA | TRBJ2-1 | many | TRBV5-1 | CASSLGGHNEQFF | TGCGCCAGCAGCTTGGGGGGCCACAATGAGCAGTTCTTC
NA | TRBJ2-7 | many | TRBV30 | CAWSPGSHEQYF | TGTGCCTGGAGTCCAGGATCTCACGAGCAGTACTTC
NA | TRBJ2-6 | NA | TRBV15 | CATSRRIGANVLTF | TGTGCCACCAGCCGACGGATTGGGGCCAACGTCCTGACTTTC
NA | TRBJ1-5 | few | TRBV6-1 | CASRREVNQPQHF | TGTGCCAGCAGGAGGGAGGTTAATCAGCCCCAGCATTTT
NA | TRBJ2-7 | NA | TRBV20-1 | CSAGDAGYEQYF | TGCAGTGCTGGGGACGCAGGCTACGAGCAGTACTTC
NA | TRBJ2-3 | once | TRBV7-6 | CASGLARRTDTQYF | TGTGCCAGCGGCTTAGCGCGCCGCACAGATACGCAGTATTTT
NA | TRBJ2-1 | many | TRBV28 | CASSLKVNEQFF | TGTGCCAGCAGTTTGAAGGTCAATGAGCAGTTCTTC
NA | TRBJ2-1 | many | TRBV5-1 | CASSLAGGLGSEQFF | TGCGCCAGCAGCTTGGCCGGAGGATTAGGCAGTGAGCAGTTCTTC
TRBD1 | TRBJ1-1 | few | TRBV29-1 | CSVEGQGARSGAFF | TGCAGCGTTGAGGGACAGGGGGCAAGAAGTGGAGCTTTCTTT
TRBD2 | TRBJ2-1 | few | TRBV11-1 | CASSAMRDLAGGYNEQFF | TGTGCCAGCAGCGCTATGCGGGATCTAGCGGGAGGCTACAATGAGCAGTTCTTC
NA | TRBJ1-4 | NA | TRBV6-1 | CARSGRGGLGEKLFF | TGTGCCAGAAGTGGACGTGGGGGGCTGGGTGAAAAACTGTTTTTT
TRBD2 | TRBJ2-2 | NA | TRBV10-2 | CASSPGLAGEFRVGELFF | TGCGCCAGCAGTCCTGGACTAGCGGGAGAGTTCCGGGTCGGGGAGCTGTTTTTT
NA | TRBJ2-7 | many | TRBV10-3 | CAISELGGTDYEQYF | TGTGCCATCAGTGAGTTAGGCGGGACAGACTACGAGCAGTACTTC
NA | TRBJ1-5 | few | TRBV7-9 | CASSPGGNSNQPQHF | TGTGCCAGCAGCCCCGGCGGTAATAGCAATCAGCCCCAGCATTTT
NA | TRBJ1-2 | few | TRBV25-1 | CASSVVARQRNYGYTF | TGTGCCAGCAGCGTAGTGGCTAGACAGCGAAACTATGGCTACACCTTC
NA | TRBJ1-1 | many | TRBV5-1 | CASSLVGQGPNPNTEAFF | TGCGCCAGCAGCTTGGTAGGGCAGGGTCCAAACCCTAACACTGAAGCTTTCTTT
NA | TRBJ2-3 | many | TRBV5-1 | CASSLESDTQYF | TGTGCCAGCAGCTTAGAGTCGGATACGCAGTATTTT
NA | TRBJ1-1 | many | TRBV7-9 | CASSFGFPDTEAFF | TGTGCCAGCAGCTTTGGTTTCCCGGACACTGAAGCTTTCTTT
TRBD2 | TRBJ2-1 | many | TRBV27 | CASSNLAGGQEQFF | TGTGCCAGCAGTAATCTAGCGGGAGGGCAAGAGCAGTTCTTC
NA | TRBJ2-1 | many | TRBV19 | CASSIYAGHSSYNEQFF | TGTGCCAGTAGTATTTATGCAGGGCACAGCTCCTACAATGAGCAGTTCTTC
NA | TRBJ1-2 | many | TRBV15 | CATSRDAGSPYGYTF | TGTGCCACCAGCAGAGATGCAGGGTCCCCCTATGGCTACACCTTC